The T cell receptor (beta chain) under discussion was sequenced for a study of OX40 agonist ivuxolimab in advanced cancers. Sequenced by immunoSEQ multiplex PCR; TCRdb stores in-frame clones only, minus some. The table records some 63,000 clones, around 87% of them present only once. This clone occurred a few times. The sample in question was CD4+ or CD8+ T cells sorted from blood, obtained in a trial of the OX40 agonist ivuxolimab. The source of this sequence is an adult with an advanced solid tumor such as melanoma, head and neck, liver or kidney cancer.

The CDR3 DNA reads TGTGCCAGCTCAGGGACCGAGCAGTACTTC. Its protein product is CASSGTEQYF. The chain is built from TRBV6-5 and TRBJ2-7; D might be TRBD1 or TRBD2, each matching 5 bases. Germline CDR1 is MNHEY and CDR2 is SVGAGI. The CDR3 is made up of 10 amino acids. V was shortened by 8 bases and J by 6 bases, with 8 bases between the two germline ends.